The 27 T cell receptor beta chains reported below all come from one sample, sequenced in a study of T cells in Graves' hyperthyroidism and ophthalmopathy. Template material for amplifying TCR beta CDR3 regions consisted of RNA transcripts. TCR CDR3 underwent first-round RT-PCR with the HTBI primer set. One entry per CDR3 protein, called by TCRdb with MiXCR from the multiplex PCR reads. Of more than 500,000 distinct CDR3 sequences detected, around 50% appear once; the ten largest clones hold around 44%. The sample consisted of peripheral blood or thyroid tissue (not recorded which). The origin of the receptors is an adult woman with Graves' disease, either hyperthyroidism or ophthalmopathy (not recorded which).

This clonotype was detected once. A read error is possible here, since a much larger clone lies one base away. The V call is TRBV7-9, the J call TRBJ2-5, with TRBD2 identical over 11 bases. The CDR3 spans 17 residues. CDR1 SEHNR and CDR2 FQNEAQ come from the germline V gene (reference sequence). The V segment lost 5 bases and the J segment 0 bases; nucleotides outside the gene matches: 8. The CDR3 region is CASSPIAGGGHQETQYF. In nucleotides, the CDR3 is TGTGCCAGCAGCCCGATAGCGGGAGGGGGACACCAAGAGACCCAGTACTTC.

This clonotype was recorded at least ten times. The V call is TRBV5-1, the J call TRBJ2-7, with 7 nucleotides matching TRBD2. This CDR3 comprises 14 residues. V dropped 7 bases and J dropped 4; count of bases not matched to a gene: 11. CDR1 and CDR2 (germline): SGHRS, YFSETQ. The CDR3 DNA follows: TGCGCCAGCCGGGGGTCGATGGGAGGGTACGAGCAGTACTTC. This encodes CASRGSMGGYEQYF. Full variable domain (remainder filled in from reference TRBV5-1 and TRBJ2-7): KAGVTQTPRYLIKTRGQQVTLSCSPISGHRSVSWYQQTPGQGLQFLFEYFSETQRNKGNFPGRFSGRQFSNSRSEMNVSTLELGDSALYLCASRGSMGGYEQYFGPGTRLTVT.

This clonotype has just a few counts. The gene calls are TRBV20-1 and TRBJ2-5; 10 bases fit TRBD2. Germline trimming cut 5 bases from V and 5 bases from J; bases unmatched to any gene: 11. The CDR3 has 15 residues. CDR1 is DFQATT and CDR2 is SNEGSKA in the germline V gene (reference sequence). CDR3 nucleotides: TGCAGTGCTCCGGCTAGCGGGAGCTGGAGTGAGACCCAGTACTTC. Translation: CSAPASGSWSETQYF.

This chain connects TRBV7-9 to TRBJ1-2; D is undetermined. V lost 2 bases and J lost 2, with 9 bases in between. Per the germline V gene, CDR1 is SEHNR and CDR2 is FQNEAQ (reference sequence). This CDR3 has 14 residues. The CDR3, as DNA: TGTGCCAGCAGCTTATCACCCCTAAACTATGGCTACACCTTC. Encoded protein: CASSLSPLNYGYTF.

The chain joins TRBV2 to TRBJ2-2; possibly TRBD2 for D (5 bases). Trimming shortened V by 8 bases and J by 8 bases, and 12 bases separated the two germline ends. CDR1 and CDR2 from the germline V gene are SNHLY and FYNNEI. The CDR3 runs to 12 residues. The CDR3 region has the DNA TGTGCCAGCGAGTACGGGAATGGGGAGCTGTTTTTT. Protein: CASEYGNGELFF.

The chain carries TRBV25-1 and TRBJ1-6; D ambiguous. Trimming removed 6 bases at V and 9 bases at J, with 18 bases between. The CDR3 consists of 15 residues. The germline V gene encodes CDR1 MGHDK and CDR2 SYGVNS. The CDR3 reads CASRGWDVEGSPLHF. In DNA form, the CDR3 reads TGTGCCAGCAGGGGCTGGGATGTTGAGGGTTCACCCCTCCACTTT.

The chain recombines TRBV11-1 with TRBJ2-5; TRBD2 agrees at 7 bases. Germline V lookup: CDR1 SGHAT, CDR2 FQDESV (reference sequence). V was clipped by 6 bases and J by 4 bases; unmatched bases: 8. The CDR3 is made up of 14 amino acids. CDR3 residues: CASRESGGGETQYF. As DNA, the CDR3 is TGTGCCAGCAGAGAGAGCGGCGGGGGAGAGACCCAGTACTTC.

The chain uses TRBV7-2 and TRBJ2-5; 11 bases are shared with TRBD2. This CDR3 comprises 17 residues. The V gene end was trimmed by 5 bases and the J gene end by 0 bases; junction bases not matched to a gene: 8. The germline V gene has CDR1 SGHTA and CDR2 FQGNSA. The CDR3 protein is CASSVHRTSGHQETQYF. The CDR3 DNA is TGTGCCAGCAGCGTTCACAGGACTAGCGGGCACCAAGAGACCCAGTACTTC.

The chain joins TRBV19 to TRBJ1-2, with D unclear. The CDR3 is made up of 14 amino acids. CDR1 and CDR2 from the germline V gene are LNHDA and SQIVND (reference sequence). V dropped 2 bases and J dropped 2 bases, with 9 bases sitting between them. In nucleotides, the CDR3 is TGTGCCAGTAGTATACGGGATCCCAACTATGGCTACACCTTC. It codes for CASSIRDPNYGYTF.

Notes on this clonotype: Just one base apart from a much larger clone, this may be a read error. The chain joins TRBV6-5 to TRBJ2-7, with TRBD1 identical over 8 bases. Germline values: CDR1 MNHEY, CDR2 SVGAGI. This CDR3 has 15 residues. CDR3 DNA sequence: TGTGTCAGCAGTTACACCCGGACAGGGCGCTACGAGCAGTACTTC. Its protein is CVSSYTRTGRYEQYF.

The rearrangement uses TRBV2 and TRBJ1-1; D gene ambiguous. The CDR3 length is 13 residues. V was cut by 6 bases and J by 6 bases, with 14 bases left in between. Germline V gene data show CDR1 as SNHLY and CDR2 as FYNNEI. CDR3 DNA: TGTGCCAGCAGGCGAGACGTGAATGCTGAAGCTTTCTTT. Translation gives CASRRDVNAEAFF.

CDR3 in DNA: TGTGCCAGCAGCTTAGTGCCAGGGGGGAATGAAAAACTGTTTTTT. Translating gives CASSLVPGGNEKLFF. V usage is TRBV7-8 and J usage is TRBJ1-4; 7 bases match TRBD1. With V trimmed by 1 base and J by 5 bases, 4 bases remained unmatched. This CDR3 is 15 amino acids long. The germline CDR1 and CDR2 sequences are SGHVS and FQNEAQ.

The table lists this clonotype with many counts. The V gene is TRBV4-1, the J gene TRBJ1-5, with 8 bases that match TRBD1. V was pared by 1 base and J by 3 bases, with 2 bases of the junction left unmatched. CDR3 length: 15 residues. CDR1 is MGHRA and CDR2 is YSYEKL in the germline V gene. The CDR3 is CASSQGGQANQPQHF. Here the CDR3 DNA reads TGCGCCAGCAGCCAAGGGGGACAGGCCAATCAGCCCCAGCATTTT.

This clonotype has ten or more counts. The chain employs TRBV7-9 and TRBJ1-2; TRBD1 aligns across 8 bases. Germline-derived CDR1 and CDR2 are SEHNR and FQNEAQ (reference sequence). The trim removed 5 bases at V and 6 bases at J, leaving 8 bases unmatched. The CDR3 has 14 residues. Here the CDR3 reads CASSHGQGPDGYTF. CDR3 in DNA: TGTGCCAGCAGCCACGGACAGGGCCCCGATGGCTACACCTTC.

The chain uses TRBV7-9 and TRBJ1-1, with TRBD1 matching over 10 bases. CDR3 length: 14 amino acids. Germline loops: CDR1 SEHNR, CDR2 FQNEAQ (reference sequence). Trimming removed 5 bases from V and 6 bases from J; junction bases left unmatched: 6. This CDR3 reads CASSPRQGASEAFF. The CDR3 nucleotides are TGTGCCAGCAGCCCTCGACAGGGGGCTTCTGAAGCTTTCTTT.

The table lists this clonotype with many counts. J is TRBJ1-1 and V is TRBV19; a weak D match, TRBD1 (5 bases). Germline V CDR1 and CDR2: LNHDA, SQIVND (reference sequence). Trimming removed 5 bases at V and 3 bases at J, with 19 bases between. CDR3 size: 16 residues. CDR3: CASSPTRGTSDTEAFF. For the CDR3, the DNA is TGTGCCAGTAGTCCCACTCGGGGGACTAGCGACACTGAAGCTTTCTTT.

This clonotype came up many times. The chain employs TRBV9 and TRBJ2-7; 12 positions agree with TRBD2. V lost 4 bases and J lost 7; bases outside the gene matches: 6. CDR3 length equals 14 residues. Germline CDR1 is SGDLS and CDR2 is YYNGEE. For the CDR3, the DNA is TGTGCCAGCAGCCTGCTAGGGACTAGCGGGGAGCAGTACTTC. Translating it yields CASSLLGTSGEQYF. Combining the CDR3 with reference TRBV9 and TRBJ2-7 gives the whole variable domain DSGVTQTPKHLITATGQRVTLRCSPRSGDLSVYWYQQSLDQGLQFLIQYYNGEERAKGNILERFSAQQFPDLHSELNLSSLELGDSALYFCASSLLGTSGEQYFGPGTRLTVT.

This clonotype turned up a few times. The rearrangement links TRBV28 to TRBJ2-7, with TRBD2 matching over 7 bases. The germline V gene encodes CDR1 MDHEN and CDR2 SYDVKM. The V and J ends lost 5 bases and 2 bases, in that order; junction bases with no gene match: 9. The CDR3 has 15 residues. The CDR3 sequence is CASSPPGGLTYEQYF. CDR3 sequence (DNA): TGTGCCAGCAGTCCACCGGGAGGCCTTACCTACGAGCAGTACTTC.

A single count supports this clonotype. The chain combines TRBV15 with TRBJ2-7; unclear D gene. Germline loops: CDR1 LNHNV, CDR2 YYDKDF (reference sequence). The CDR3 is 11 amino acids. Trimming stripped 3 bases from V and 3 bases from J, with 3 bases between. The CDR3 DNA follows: TGTGCCACCAGCAGTTACTACGAGCAGTACTTC. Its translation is CATSSYYEQYF.

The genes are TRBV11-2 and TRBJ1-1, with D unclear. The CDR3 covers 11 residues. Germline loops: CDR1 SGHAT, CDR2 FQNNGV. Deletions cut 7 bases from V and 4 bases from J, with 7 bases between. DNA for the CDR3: TGTGCCAGCATGAGTGGCACTGAAGCTTTCTTT. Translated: CASMSGTEAFF.

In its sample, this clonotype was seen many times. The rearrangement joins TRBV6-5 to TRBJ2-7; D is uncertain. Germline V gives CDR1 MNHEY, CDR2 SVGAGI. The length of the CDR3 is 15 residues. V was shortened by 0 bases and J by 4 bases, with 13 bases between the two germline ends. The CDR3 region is CASSYSGPKRYEQYF. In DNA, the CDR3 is TGTGCCAGCAGTTACTCGGGTCCGAAACGGTACGAGCAGTACTTC.

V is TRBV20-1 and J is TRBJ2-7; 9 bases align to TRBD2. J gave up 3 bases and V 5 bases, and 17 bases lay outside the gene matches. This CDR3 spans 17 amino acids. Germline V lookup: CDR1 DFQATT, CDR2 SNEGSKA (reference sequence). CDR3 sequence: CSAPGRPASGMVYEQYF. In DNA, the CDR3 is TGCAGTGCTCCTGGGCGACCGGCTAGCGGGATGGTCTACGAGCAGTACTTC.

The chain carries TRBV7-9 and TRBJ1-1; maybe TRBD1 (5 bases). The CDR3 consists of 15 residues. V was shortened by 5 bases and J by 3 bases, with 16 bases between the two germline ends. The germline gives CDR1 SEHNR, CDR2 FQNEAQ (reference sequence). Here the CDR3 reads CASSLRGRGDTEAFF. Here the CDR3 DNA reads TGTGCCAGCAGCCTTAGGGGACGGGGGGACACTGAAGCTTTCTTT. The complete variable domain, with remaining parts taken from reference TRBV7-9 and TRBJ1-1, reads DTGVSQNPRHKITKRGQNVTFRCDPISEHNRLYWYRQTLGQGPEFLTYFQNEAQLEKSRLLSDRFSAERPKGSFSTLEIQRTEQGDSAMYLCASSLRGRGDTEAFFGQGTRLTVV.

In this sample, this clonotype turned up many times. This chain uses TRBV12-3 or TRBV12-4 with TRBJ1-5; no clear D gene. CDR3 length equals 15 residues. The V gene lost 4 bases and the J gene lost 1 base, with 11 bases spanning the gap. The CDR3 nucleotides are TGTGCCAGCAGTTCCCCATCAACGAGCAATCAGCCCCAGCATTTT. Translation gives CASSSPSTSNQPQHF.

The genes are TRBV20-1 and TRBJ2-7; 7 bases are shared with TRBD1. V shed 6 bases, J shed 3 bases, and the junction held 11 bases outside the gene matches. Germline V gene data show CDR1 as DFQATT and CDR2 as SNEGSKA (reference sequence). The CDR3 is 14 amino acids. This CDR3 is CSAPHQGQFYEQYF. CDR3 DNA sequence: TGCAGTGCCCCCCACCAGGGACAGTTCTACGAGCAGTACTTC.

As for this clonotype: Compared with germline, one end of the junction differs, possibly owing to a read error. The CDR3 nucleotides read TGTGCCAGCAGTTTAAATGGGGGACTAGCGGGATTGTACGAGCAGTACTTC. As protein: CASSLNGGLAGLYEQYF. V and J are TRBV29-1 and TRBJ2-7; 13 nucleotides agree with TRBD2. The CDR3 runs to 17 residues. The germline CDR1 and CDR2 sequences are SQVTM and ANQGSEA.

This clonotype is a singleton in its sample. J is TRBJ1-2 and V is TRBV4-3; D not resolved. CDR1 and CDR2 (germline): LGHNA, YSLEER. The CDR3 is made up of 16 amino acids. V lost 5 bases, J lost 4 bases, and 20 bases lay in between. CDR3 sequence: CASSSGRAGGLYGYTF. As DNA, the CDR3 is TGCGCCAGCAGCTCCGGAAGGGCAGGAGGCCTCTATGGCTACACCTTC.